The rows below give T cell receptor beta chains drawn from one sample of a study of response to subunit inactivated influenza vaccine. One entry per CDR3 protein, called by TCRdb with MiXCR from the RT-PCR reads. Of some 200,000 distinct CDR3 sequences listed, 12% are singletons. The sample was also reused in another study, on T cells expressing NK-cell markers.

This specimen was CD8+ T cells sorted from PBMCs, taken less than 13 days after vaccination. These receptors originate from a man aged 50 to 60 who received an inactivated influenza vaccine. CDR3s leave out the opening cysteine and the closing phenylalanine or tryptophan.

len: 12
v_gene: TRBV4-3
j_gene: TRBJ1-2
CDR3aa: ASSQRTLKNGYT

len: 10
v_gene: TRBV5-5
j_gene: TRBJ2-1
CDR3aa: ASSPGLDEQF

len: 10
v_gene: TRBV9
j_gene: TRBJ2-2
CDR3aa: ASSPTPGELF

len: 14
v_gene: TRBV11-2
j_gene: TRBJ2-5
CDR3aa: ASSLGLRWFEETQY

len: 16
v_gene: TRBV24-1
j_gene: TRBJ2-3
CDR3aa: ATSDYSGTSGITDTQY

len: 9
v_gene: TRBV29-1
j_gene: TRBJ2-3
CDR3aa: SATSTDTQY

len: 12
v_gene: TRBV10-3
j_gene: TRBJ1-5
CDR3aa: AISEKGGGQPQH

len: 10
v_gene: TRBV6-1
j_gene: TRBJ2-7
CDR3aa: ASSVGTYEQY

len: 12
v_gene: TRBV27
j_gene: TRBJ1-4
CDR3aa: ASSQIATNEKLF

len: 13
v_gene: TRBV3-1
j_gene: TRBJ2-5
CDR3aa: ASSPLGREEETQY

len: 13
v_gene: TRBV6-5
j_gene: TRBJ2-3
CDR3aa: ASSYSSGIMDTQY

len: 14
v_gene: TRBV3-1
j_gene: TRBJ1-6
CDR3aa: ASSGAESSYNSPLH

len: 9
v_gene: TRBV7-9
j_gene: TRBJ2-1
CDR3aa: ASSIRDSWF

len: 15
v_gene: TRBV11-2
j_gene: TRBJ2-1
CDR3aa: ASSLDRGRRAYNEQF

len: 12
v_gene: TRBV28
j_gene: TRBJ2-7
CDR3aa: ASTGPGSAYEQY

len: 11
v_gene: TRBV14
j_gene: TRBJ2-1
CDR3aa: ASSQSSVDEQF

len: 10
v_gene: TRBV6-5
j_gene: TRBJ1-1
CDR3aa: ASSNGPPGAF

len: 12
v_gene: TRBV6-5
j_gene: TRBJ1-1
CDR3aa: ASSYFTGGTEAF

len: 14
v_gene: TRBV13
j_gene: TRBJ2-7
CDR3aa: ASSLGRGRSSYEQY

len: 10
v_gene: TRBV24-1
j_gene: TRBJ2-7
CDR3aa: ATGDSMYEQY

len: 13
v_gene: TRBV29-1
j_gene: TRBJ2-7
CDR3aa: SVEDEWSGPDEQY

len: 15
v_gene: TRBV4-3
j_gene: TRBJ2-1
CDR3aa: ASSQDTTSGSYNEQF

len: 12
v_gene: TRBV5-1
j_gene: TRBJ2-7
CDR3aa: ASSGDRNSYEQY

len: 12
v_gene: TRBV14
j_gene: TRBJ2-7
CDR3aa: ASSQGTGGGEQY

len: 12
v_gene: TRBV7-6
j_gene: TRBJ2-3
CDR3aa: ASSTTGQPYTQY

len: 10
v_gene: TRBV29-1
j_gene: TRBJ2-1
CDR3aa: SVEWPVDEQF

len: 12
v_gene: TRBV7-6
j_gene: TRBJ2-2
CDR3aa: ASSLPGNTGELF

len: 13
v_gene: TRBV10-3
j_gene: TRBJ2-1
CDR3aa: AISDLGGPLNEQF

len: 12
v_gene: TRBV28
j_gene: TRBJ2-7
CDR3aa: ASGGTGEAYEQY

len: 13
v_gene: TRBV30
j_gene: TRBJ2-1
CDR3aa: AWSMGQGPLNEQF

len: 10
v_gene: TRBV12-3/TRBV12-4
j_gene: TRBJ2-1
CDR3aa: ASSLVVNEQF

len: 11
v_gene: TRBV29-1
j_gene: TRBJ1-1
CDR3aa: SVETAGNTEAF

len: 11
v_gene: TRBV7-9
j_gene: TRBJ2-7
CDR3aa: ASSLGIPYEQY

len: 9
v_gene: TRBV2
j_gene: TRBJ2-7
CDR3aa: ASNGFGEQY

len: 14
v_gene: TRBV24-1
j_gene: TRBJ2-1
CDR3aa: ATSDVSGTGWGEQF

len: 11
v_gene: TRBV7-8
j_gene: TRBJ1-2
CDR3aa: ASSLVRSGGYT

len: 10
v_gene: TRBV28
j_gene: TRBJ2-7
CDR3aa: ASSPDSYEQY

len: 12
v_gene: TRBV12-3/TRBV12-4
j_gene: TRBJ1-1
CDR3aa: ASKLQGSLAEAF

len: 13
v_gene: TRBV12-3/TRBV12-4
j_gene: TRBJ2-7
CDR3aa: ASSSRDRDWYEQY

len: 9
v_gene: TRBV7-9
j_gene: TRBJ1-1
CDR3aa: ASSLTGEAF

len: 12
v_gene: TRBV6-5
j_gene: TRBJ2-1
CDR3aa: ASSYVQGVNEQF

len: 12
v_gene: TRBV30
j_gene: TRBJ2-3
CDR3aa: AWGDSSFTDTQY

len: 13
v_gene: TRBV6-5
j_gene: TRBJ2-3
CDR3aa: ASSYLQGGTDTQY

len: 13
v_gene: TRBV12-3/TRBV12-4
j_gene: TRBJ1-1
CDR3aa: ASSFGPGGYTEAF

len: 10
v_gene: TRBV20-1
j_gene: TRBJ2-7
CDR3aa: SARDGLYEQY

len: 10
v_gene: TRBV9
j_gene: TRBJ2-1
CDR3aa: ASSVDRQEQF

len: 13
v_gene: TRBV4-3
j_gene: TRBJ2-7
CDR3aa: ASSQDWGTVYEQY

len: 15
v_gene: TRBV6-2/TRBV6-3
j_gene: TRBJ1-1
CDR3aa: ASSRSGRNFRDTEAF

len: 12
v_gene: TRBV7-3
j_gene: TRBJ2-3
CDR3aa: ASSLGGLADTQY

len: 12
v_gene: TRBV12-3/TRBV12-4
j_gene: TRBJ2-7
CDR3aa: ASSTHLTGSEQY

len: 12
v_gene: TRBV6-1
j_gene: TRBJ2-7
CDR3aa: ASSPGLAGFEQY

len: 12
v_gene: TRBV5-1
j_gene: TRBJ1-3
CDR3aa: ASSLTHSGNTIY

len: 12
v_gene: TRBV20-1
j_gene: TRBJ2-1
CDR3aa: SARASGQHNEQF

len: 15
v_gene: TRBV20-1
j_gene: TRBJ2-1
CDR3aa: SARDPGTTGSYNEQF

len: 13
v_gene: TRBV18
j_gene: TRBJ2-1
CDR3aa: ASSPSRGQGNEQF

len: 14
v_gene: TRBV28
j_gene: TRBJ2-7
CDR3aa: ASSYKTGVATYEQY

len: 12
v_gene: TRBV15
j_gene: TRBJ1-2
CDR3aa: ATSFRQGRNGYT